This T cell receptor (beta chain) was sequenced for a study of blood T cell repertoires in COVID-19. On the study more broadly: Collection of acute and convalescent COVID-19 samples took place in the United States, Italy and Spain. T cells, B-cell-depleted T cells, or PBMCs provided the cDNA or gDNA that served as material.

In the original workflow: Reference gene primer amplification yielded estimated nucleated cell counts. Generated by immunoSEQ multiplex PCR, the TCRdb table keeps only in-frame clones and is missing some. D and trimming come from the DNA, and the V and J calls and clone size come from that table. This table has approximately 340,000 clones, about nine tenths appearing once. The CDR3 extends over 12 amino acids. CDR1 and CDR2 (germline): SQVTM, ANQGSEA. Trimming pared 6 bases from V and 4 bases from J, leaving 12 bases between. This chain joins TRBV29-1 and TRBJ1-1, with D uncertain. Sequenced sample: peripheral blood. The receptor was isolated from a man between 25 and 39 years old with COVID-19, enrolled during active disease. The CDR3 loop is CSVPAEGTEAFF. The DNA for the CDR3 is TGCAGCGTCCCAGCAGAGGGCACTGAAGCTTTCTTT.